This TCR beta chain was captured in a study of cytomegalovirus exposure and HLA in healthy donors. Study-wide background: In terms of ancestry, the Caucasian-associated cluster contained about 80% of the roughly 400 genotyped donors.

Healthy people donating bone marrow made up the donors. Concerning this clone: Its antigen is undetermined.

A multiplex PCR was run with 60 Vbeta primers and 13 Jbeta primers. In the original analysis: The authors later counted about 80 million unique TCR beta chains, some 11 million of them shared. The table came from immunoSEQ multiplex PCR; TCRdb's copy has only in-frame clones and leaves some out. The V and J calls and the clone size are those of that table, but D and trimming were determined from the DNA. The sample lists 130,000 to 150,000 clones; about 64% were seen once. Study-level points and caveats: V- and J-gene trimming in TCR beta was tied to a missense DCLRE1C variant by an analysis performed later.

V was pared by 1 base and J by 4 bases, with 11 bases between. This CDR3 region has 14 residues. Per the germline V gene, CDR1 is SGHRS and CDR2 is YFSETQ. Sequences were obtained from PBMCs. The receptor was isolated from a woman in her 30s in good health and CMV-seropositive. The V call is TRBV5-1, the J call TRBJ1-1, with D unresolved. The CDR3 loop is CASSLPSSGTEAFF. CDR3 coding DNA: TGCGCCAGCAGCTTGCCTTCGTCGGGCACTGAAGCTTTCTTT.